This is a list of T cell receptor beta chains from one sample in a study of regulatory T cells in long-lasting Graves disease. TCRdb independently ran MiXCR on the multiplex PCR reads; one entry per CDR3 protein. The profile shows about 220,000 distinct CDR3 sequences, approximately 18% of them singletons. This same sample was also taken into another study, of T cells in Graves' hyperthyroidism and ophthalmopathy.

The sequences come from peripheral blood mononuclear cells (PBMCs), collected at new diagnosis, from a patient treated with antithyroid drugs. The receptors shown here come from a woman in her twenties or thirties with Graves disease. Both conserved end residues are part of each CDR3. The order of the fields is clone size, D gene, V gene, J gene, CDR3 DNA, CDR3 protein. The D gene is left open where the match is weak. Where a row states a size, it is once, few, many or the class of an expanded clone; other rows omit it.

>many|-|TRBV7-9|TRBJ1-4
TGTGCCAGCAGCGCACAGGAAAAGGGGTTTAGTGAAAAACTGTTTTTT
CASSAQEKGFSEKLFF
>many|-|TRBV5-1|TRBJ1-4
TGCGCCAGCAGCTCCGGGACGGAACTGTTTTTT
CASSSGTELFF
>many|-|TRBV4-2|TRBJ2-7
TGTGCCAGCAGCCAGTACCGGGACATCAGTTACGAGCAGTACTTC
CASSQYRDISYEQYF
>-|-|TRBV29-1|TRBJ1-2
TGCAGCGTGGCTAATTTAGGGGAGGGGATTGGCTACACCTTC
CSVANLGEGIGYTF
>many|-|TRBV30|TRBJ1-6
TGTGCCTGGAGCCCCGGAGGGAGCTCCTATAATTCACCCCTCCACTTT
CAWSPGGSSYNSPLHF
>few|-|TRBV20-1|TRBJ2-7
TGCAGTGCTAGACTACTCCTCTCCTACGAGCAGTACTTC
CSARLLLSYEQYF
>-|-|TRBV27|TRBJ1-2
TGTGCCAGCACGGGGGCGTGGGCCGGGGGTCCTAACTATGGCTACACCTTC
CASTGAWAGGPNYGYTF
>many|-|TRBV12-3/TRBV12-4|TRBJ2-3
TGTGCCAGCAGCTCCGACAGGGGAATAGCGGGGCCCCCTCTTAGCACAGATACGCAGTATTTT
CASSSDRGIAGPPLSTDTQYF
>many|-|TRBV30|TRBJ1-1
TGTGCCTGGAGGAGGGTATCCACTGAAGCTTTCTTT
CAWRRVSTEAFF
>many|-|TRBV5-1|TRBJ1-1
TGTGCCAGCAGCTCCCGTTCGGAAGGGAACACTGAAGCTTTCTTT
CASSSRSEGNTEAFF
>many|-|TRBV15|TRBJ1-5
TGTGCCACCAGCAGGGGGCGAGAGCAGCCCCAGCATTTT
CATSRGREQPQHF
>many|TRBD1|TRBV11-1|TRBJ2-7
TGTGCCAGCAGGGGTCCGGGACAGGGAAGGTACGAGCAGTACTTC
CASRGPGQGRYEQYF
>many|TRBD2|TRBV10-3|TRBJ2-5
TGTGCCATCCGGTCAGCTAGCGGGCAAGAGACCCAGTACTTC
CAIRSASGQETQYF
>many|-|TRBV5-4|TRBJ1-1
TGTGCCAGCAGCTTCCCGAAAGGGGAGAACACTGAAGCTTTCTTT
CASSFPKGENTEAFF
>many|TRBD1|TRBV6-5|TRBJ1-6
TGTGCCAGCAGTTACACAACAGGGGTAGATTCACCCCTCCACTTT
CASSYTTGVDSPLHF
>many|-|TRBV12-3/TRBV12-4|TRBJ1-5
TGTGCCAGCAGTCGTGGGGCCGGCAATCAGCCCCAGCATTTT
CASSRGAGNQPQHF
>many|TRBD2|TRBV30|TRBJ2-5
TGTGCCTGGAAGGAATCTAGCGGGAGAATCATGGAGACCCAGTACTTC
CAWKESSGRIMETQYF
>many|-|TRBV11-2|TRBJ1-2
TGTGCCAGCAGCTTAAAACCCCTGGGGGCGTCGGCTTCCTATGGCTACACCTTC
CASSLKPLGASASYGYTF
>many|-|TRBV6-5|TRBJ1-2
TGTGCCAGCAGTTTGAAGGTATTCTATGGCTACACCTTC
CASSLKVFYGYTF
>many|TRBD2|TRBV19|TRBJ2-1
TGTGCCAGTAGTATGAGTTCGGGACTAGCGGCCTTGAGAGAAAATGAGCAGTTCTTC
CASSMSSGLAALRENEQFF
>many|-|TRBV2|TRBJ2-4
TGTGCCAGCAGTGAACGTCCCAATCACATTCAGTACTTC
CASSERPNHIQYF
>many|-|TRBV12-3/TRBV12-4|TRBJ2-7
TGTGCCAGCAGTTTAACAGCCCGAAGCTCCTACGAGCAGTACTTC
CASSLTARSSYEQYF
>many|-|TRBV12-3/TRBV12-4|TRBJ1-5
TGTGCCAGCGAGCGGAGCGGCAGCAATCAGCCCCAGCATTTT
CASERSGSNQPQHF
>many|-|TRBV19|TRBJ1-1
TGTGCCAGTAGCCCAGGACGTTATGAAGCTTTCTTT
CASSPGRYEAFF
>many|TRBD1|TRBV7-9|TRBJ1-2
TGTGCCAGCAGCGGGGACAGTATCTATGGCTACACCTTC
CASSGDSIYGYTF
>many|-|TRBV7-2|TRBJ2-5
TGTGCCAGCAGCTCAACCGGGACTTACCAAGAGACCCAGTACTTC
CASSSTGTYQETQYF
>-|TRBD2|TRBV4-1|TRBJ2-5
TGCGCCAGCAGCCAAGATGCGGGAGTTGGAGAGACCCAGTACTTC
CASSQDAGVGETQYF
>many|-|TRBV6-1|TRBJ1-1
TGTGCCAGCAGTGAAGGCAGGGACACTGAAGCTTTCTTT
CASSEGRDTEAFF
>medium-sized|TRBD2|TRBV27|TRBJ2-1
TGTGCCAGCAGTTTATATCCAGCGGGAGGAACCTACAATGAGCAGTTCTTC
CASSLYPAGGTYNEQFF
>many|-|TRBV20-1|TRBJ1-3
TGCAGTGCTAGTAAAACGGCCGGGACTGGAAACACCATATATTTT
CSASKTAGTGNTIYF
>many|TRBD2|TRBV2|TRBJ2-2
TGTGCCGCCCAGACTAGCGGGAGGGCCCCCGGGGAGCTGTTTTTT
CAAQTSGRAPGELFF
>many|-|TRBV6-1|TRBJ2-6
TGTGCCAGCAGAGGGGGGACGACTGGGGCCAACGTCCTGACTTTC
CASRGGTTGANVLTF
>many|-|TRBV6-2/TRBV6-3|TRBJ2-1
TGTGCCAGCAAGCTGAGATCAACGGACATGAATGAGCAGTTCTTC
CASKLRSTDMNEQFF
>many|TRBD1|TRBV20-1|TRBJ1-1
TGCAGTGCTAGACCCGGACAGGGAGGTTACACTGAAGCTTTCTTT
CSARPGQGGYTEAFF
>-|TRBD1|TRBV20-1|TRBJ2-2
TGCAGTGCTAGAGTAGCCGGGACAGGTTTAACCGGGGAGCTGTTTTTT
CSARVAGTGLTGELFF